A single sample gave rise to the 18 T cell receptor beta chains below, sequenced in a study of blood T cell repertoires in COVID-19. Method: immunoSEQ multiplex PCR; TCRdb's copy keeps in-frame clones and lacks some. Found here are tens of thousands of clones, 80% to 85% of them singletons; the top ten hold approximately 3.3%. Sequencing was done on a sample of peripheral blood. The origin of the receptors is a man in his fifties with acute or convalescent COVID-19.

The J gene is TRBJ1-1, the V gene TRBV30, with a weak D call TRBD1 (5 bases). Germline loops: CDR1 GTSNPN, CDR2 SVGIG (reference sequence). V lost 3 bases and J lost 3, with 17 bases in between. The CDR3 has 15 amino acids. For the CDR3, the DNA is TGTGCCTGGAGGGGCAGGGTTACTATAGACACTGAAGCTTTCTTT. Protein sequence: CAWRGRVTIDTEAFF.

This chain connects TRBV6-2 or TRBV6-3 to TRBJ1-5, with TRBD1 as a possible D gene (5 bases). The CDR3 length is 13 residues. From germline, CDR1 is MNHEY and CDR2 SVGEGT. The V end was cut by 4 bases, the J end by 4 bases, with 8 bases between. CDR3 protein: CASSLTDNQPQHF. Written as DNA, the CDR3 is TGTGCCAGCAGTTTGACAGATAATCAGCCCCAGCATTTT.

V usage is TRBV5-1 and J usage is TRBJ2-4; 9 nucleotides match TRBD2. Germline CDR1 and CDR2: SGHRS and YFSETQ. This CDR3 region has 14 residues. Losses at the gene ends were 4 bases for V and 9 bases for J; bases not matched to a gene: 8. CDR3 loop: CASSPGTSFGIQYF. The CDR3, as DNA: TGCGCCAGCAGCCCCGGGACTAGCTTCGGCATTCAGTACTTC.

The CDR3 sequence is CSASDPGAYNEQFF. The CDR3 DNA is TGCAGTGCTAGTGACCCGGGGGCCTACAATGAGCAGTTCTTC. The rearrangement uses TRBV20-1 and TRBJ2-1, with a weak D call TRBD2 (6 bases). The CDR3 contains 14 residues. V gave up 3 bases and J gave up 2 bases, with 11 bases separating them. Germline CDR1 is DFQATT and CDR2 is SNEGSKA (reference sequence).

Only a few counts were recorded for this clone. The V and J genes are TRBV6-2 or TRBV6-3 and TRBJ1-1; 9 nucleotides agree with TRBD1. Unmatched junction bases numbered 9, after V lost 5 bases and J lost 5 bases. The CDR3 extends over 15 amino acids. Germline V lookup: CDR1 MNHEY, CDR2 SVGEGT. The DNA for the CDR3 is TGTGCCAGCAGTGGAATTCCGGGACAGGGAACTGAAGCTTTCTTT. Translated, it gives CASSGIPGQGTEAFF.

This rearrangement joins TRBV12-3 or TRBV12-4 to TRBJ2-7; tentatively, D is TRBD1 (5 bases). CDR3 size: 13 residues. V lost 5 bases to trimming and J lost 2 bases, with 10 bases between them. As DNA, the CDR3 is TGTGCCAGCAGTACGGACACGGCCTACGAGCAGTACTTC. Its translation: CASSTDTAYEQYF.

The J gene is TRBJ1-5, the V gene TRBV19, with 7 bases fitting TRBD1. Germline assignment: CDR1 LNHDA and CDR2 SQIVND (reference sequence). J was trimmed by 0 bases and V by 5 bases; bases with no gene match: 13. CDR3 length: 18 amino acids. The CDR3 bases are TGTGCCAGTAGTCCCCCCCCAACAGGGGACAATAGCAATCAGCCCCAGCATTTT. It yields the protein CASSPPPTGDNSNQPQHF. Using reference TRBV19 and TRBJ1-5 for the parts outside the CDR3, the full variable domain is DGGITQSPKYLFRKEGQNVTLSCEQNLNHDAMYWYRQDPGQGLRLIYYSQIVNDFQKGDIAEGYSVSREKKESFPLTVTSAQKNPTAFYLCASSPPPTGDNSNQPQHFGDGTRLSIL.

The chain uses TRBV7-9 and TRBJ2-1; 10 bases match TRBD2. Trimming took 0 bases from V and 2 from J; bases not matched to a gene: 1. The CDR3 runs 16 residues. Germline CDR1 is SEHNR and CDR2 is FQNEAQ (reference sequence). CDR3 coding DNA: TGTGCCAGCAGCTTAGCCGGGACTAGCGCCTACAATGAGCAGTTCTTC. Its protein is CASSLAGTSAYNEQFF.

For the CDR3, the DNA is TGCGCCAGCAGCCAAGATTTCTTAGCGGGATCATCGGATACGCAGTATTTT. This gives the protein CASSQDFLAGSSDTQYF. The chain uses TRBV4-3 and TRBJ2-3, with 8 bases matching TRBD2. This CDR3 spans 17 amino acids. CDR1 is LGHNA and CDR2 is YSLEER in the germline V gene. V trimming: 0 bases; J trimming: 6 bases; junction bases outside the gene matches: 11.

This clone has only a few counts. The V gene is TRBV12-3 or TRBV12-4, the J gene TRBJ2-1; D is unresolved. V dropped 3 bases and J dropped 8 bases, with 8 bases sitting between them. The CDR3 has 12 amino acids. This CDR3 reads CASSFKSDEQFF. The CDR3 coding sequence is TGTGCCAGCAGTTTCAAGTCGGATGAGCAGTTCTTC.

The rearrangement links TRBV30 to TRBJ2-2; D ambiguous. From germline, CDR1 is GTSNPN and CDR2 SVGIG (reference sequence). V was cut by 8 bases and J by 4 bases, with 8 bases left in between. This CDR3 is 11 amino acids long. DNA of the CDR3: TGTGCCCATGGGCGCACCGGGGAGCTGTTTTTT. As protein: CAHGRTGELFF.

The J gene is TRBJ1-3, the V gene TRBV7-3; no clear D gene. Looked up from germline, CDR1 is SGHTA and CDR2 is FQGTGA. Trimming took 2 bases from V and 0 from J, leaving 8 bases between them. This CDR3 has 15 residues. The CDR3 DNA is TGTGCCAGCAGCTTAGAGGGATCCTCTGGAAACACCATATATTTT. It encodes CASSLEGSSGNTIYF.

The chain carries TRBV12-5 and TRBJ1-5; TRBD1 matches 9 bases. V lost 5 bases to trimming and J lost 5 bases; unmatched junction nucleotides: 4. CDR3 length: 14 amino acids. Germline values: CDR1 LGHNT, CDR2 FRNRAP. The DNA of the CDR3 is TGTGCTAGTGGTATACAGGGGGCGGATCAGCCCCAGCATTTT. Amino acid sequence: CASGIQGADQPQHF.

This chain joins TRBV19 and TRBJ1-2; TRBD1 might be the D (6 bases). V gave up 6 bases and J gave up 0 bases, with 17 bases separating them. The V gene's germline CDR1 is LNHDA and CDR2 SQIVND (reference sequence). This CDR3 region has 16 residues. Here the CDR3 DNA reads TGTGCCAGTAGGGCTGTCAGGGGTAAAGCTAACTATGGCTACACCTTC. It is translated as CASRAVRGKANYGYTF.

The chain joins TRBV29-1 to TRBJ2-2; 9 bases are a match to TRBD2. Germline V gene data show CDR1 as SQVTM and CDR2 as ANQGSEA. The CDR3 totals 13 residues. After removal of 6 bases from V and 4 bases from J, the junction contained 3 bases not matched to a gene. The CDR3, as DNA: TGCAGCGTGGGACTAGCCGCCACCGGGGAGCTGTTTTTT. Residues: CSVGLAATGELFF.

The rearrangement links TRBV3-1 (or the pseudogene TRBV3-2) to TRBJ1-3; no definite D call. Germline assignment: CDR1 LGHDT and CDR2 YNNKEL (reference sequence). The V and J ends lost 1 base and 0 bases respectively, with 7 bases between them. The length of the CDR3 is 15 residues. DNA for the CDR3: TGTGCCAGCAGCCAAGGAACAATCTCTGGAAACACCATATATTTT. It encodes CASSQGTISGNTIYF.

This rearrangement joins TRBV30 to TRBJ1-2; D is unclear. Germline values: CDR1 GTSNPN, CDR2 SVGIG (reference sequence). Trimming pared 2 bases from V and 1 base from J, leaving 8 bases between. CDR3 length equals 13 residues. This CDR3 is CAWSPPGNYGYTF. In DNA, the CDR3 is TGTGCCTGGAGTCCCCCCGGTAACTATGGCTACACCTTC.

V usage is TRBV4-3 and J usage is TRBJ2-7, with TRBD1 identical over 9 bases. CDR3 length: 21 residues. CDR1 and CDR2 (germline): LGHNA, YSLEER. V lost 0 bases, J lost 4 bases, and 22 bases stayed unmatched. The CDR3 reads CASSQDHVRGQGTWTGYEQYF. The CDR3 nucleotides are TGCGCCAGCAGCCAAGATCATGTCCGGGGACAGGGAACCTGGACGGGGTACGAGCAGTACTTC.